A selection of T cell receptor beta chains follows, all from one sample in a study of T cells after yellow fever vaccination. TCRdb re-called the 5' RACE reads through MiXCR, storing one row per CDR3 protein. In the table there are some 600,000 distinct CDR3 sequences, 12% of which are singletons. The sample consisted of PBMCs, taken on the day of the yellow fever booster vaccination. The receptors were gathered from a man under 40 who received the YFV17D yellow fever vaccine. Each CDR3 is given without its conserved first and last residue.

TRBJ2-2	TRBV29-1	SVSQGSTGELF
TRBJ2-4	TRBV7-9	ASSPPRDRKNIQY
TRBJ2-2	TRBV7-6	ASMDGVFAGELF
TRBJ2-1	TRBV5-6	ASSLAPGGGGDEQF
TRBJ2-2	TRBV6-6	ASSYSGQGELF
TRBJ2-7	TRBV12-3/TRBV12-4	ASSTRGGYEQY
TRBJ2-5	TRBV5-6	ASSLKLAGEETQY
TRBJ2-3	TRBV20-1	SATRRATSTDTQY
TRBJ1-1	TRBV5-4	ASREGTTEAF
TRBJ1-4	TRBV29-1	SVEKPGPPEEKLF
TRBJ2-3	TRBV4-3	ASSPLAGSSDTQY
TRBJ2-3	TRBV29-1	SVQGRGSTDTQY
TRBJ1-4	TRBV5-1	ASRRDGKLF
TRBJ2-3	TRBV27	ASSLRRTSGSRLSTDTQY
TRBJ2-5	TRBV7-8	ATGTALPLQETQY
TRBJ1-2	TRBV28	ASSRVVYGYT
TRBJ2-1	TRBV20-1	SARISGRDNEQF
TRBJ2-3	TRBV20-1	SARTGSDTDTQY
TRBJ2-7	TRBV29-1	SVEGTRRDEQY
TRBJ2-7	TRBV4-2	ASSDWTNYEQY
TRBJ2-5	TRBV20-1	SASLLMETQY
TRBJ2-1	TRBV12-3/TRBV12-4	ASTTSFGSNEQF
TRBJ2-2	TRBV7-2	ASSLANLAGNTGELF
TRBJ2-7	TRBV3-1	ASSRKGYEQY
TRBJ2-1	TRBV7-9	ASSRTSGRSYNEQF
TRBJ2-4	TRBV20-1	SASIRQTAPIQY
TRBJ2-5	TRBV7-8	ASSFLSEGSPKDTQY
TRBJ1-6	TRBV20-1	SARDKASGGFYSPLH
TRBJ2-3	TRBV20-1	SAEPTLTQY
TRBJ1-6	TRBV12-3/TRBV12-4	ASSLFRGSPLH
TRBJ2-7	TRBV5-1	ASSLQQGAQEQY
TRBJ2-3	TRBV7-2	ASSTGRRTDTQY
TRBJ2-7	TRBV27	ASRPHGLPYEQY
TRBJ1-5	TRBV29-1	SVGDSSNQPQH
TRBJ1-2	TRBV7-9	ASSTGWDSSNYGYT
TRBJ2-2	TRBV15	ATRRDPGWWTGELF
TRBJ2-3	TRBV19	ASSVAGSARTDTQY
TRBJ2-2	TRBV7-9	ASSASGANTGELF
TRBJ2-3	TRBV6-2/TRBV6-3	ASSTRLAGADTQY
TRBJ2-4	TRBV13	ASSSRTVKNIQY
TRBJ2-1	TRBV18	ASSPGTKTLEQF
TRBJ1-1	TRBV6-1	ASSPISDRVSPEAF
TRBJ2-1	TRBV18	ASSPPLGNNEQF
TRBJ2-7	TRBV20-1	SASPGGKSYEQY
TRBJ2-1	TRBV11-1	ASSRMEGHGDEQF
TRBJ1-1	TRBV5-1	ASSLDFISMNTEAF
TRBJ2-2	TRBV5-1	ASTSPKERINTGELF
TRBJ2-5	TRBV3-1	ASSQVGPEGQETQY
TRBJ1-5	TRBV9	ASSVRAGPDQPQH
TRBJ1-2	TRBV9	ASSVGTGVYGYT
TRBJ1-1	TRBV10-3	AISKGEGTEAF
TRBJ1-4	TRBV15	ATSRVNEKLF
TRBJ2-1	TRBV20-1	SAGLAELFNNEQF
TRBJ1-1	TRBV5-1	ASRSLSEATEAF
TRBJ2-1	TRBV12-3/TRBV12-4	ASSHRGVPYNEQF